This entry concerns a single TCR beta chain. Germline V gene data show CDR1 as KGHSH and CDR2 as LQKENI. CDR3 length: 15 amino acids. V lost 5 bases, J lost 4 bases, and 17 bases lay in between. This sample was taken from a study of T cell changes during pregnancy in multiple sclerosis. Assay used: immunoSEQ multiplex PCR; TCRdb lists only in-frame clones, some missing. The sample shows about 40,000 clones, just over 90% of them seen only once. The clonotype was recovered from a female donor with multiple sclerosis, enrolled in a pregnancy study. The rearrangement joins TRBV18 to TRBJ1-1, with a weak D call TRBD1 (5 bases). Sequences were derived from peripheral blood, sampled before pregnancy. This chain's CDR3 is CASSIRQPDTTEAFF. DNA for the CDR3: TGTGCCAGCTCAATCAGACAGCCTGATACCACTGAAGCTTTCTTT. Looking up the rest from reference TRBV18 and TRBJ1-1 gives the full variable domain: NAGVMQNPRHLVRRRGQEARLRCSPMKGHSHVYWYRQLPEEGLKFMVYLQKENIIDESGMPKERFSAEFPKEGPSILRIQQVVRGDSAAYFCASSIRQPDTTEAFFGQGTRLTVV.